This T cell receptor beta chain emerged from a study of T cell responses to AZD1222 COVID-19 vaccine. For the study at large: Pooling covered second doses at about 4 or about 12 weeks.

Study results and limitations: At 160-218 and 743-854, vaccine-associated CD4 TCRs were dominant, and they spanned spike. Seropositivity was recorded at baseline in only 6 or 7 AZD1222 recipients. Researchers took repertoire samples only after the peak T cell response had come.

Per germline, CDR1 MNHNY and CDR2 SVGAGI (reference sequence). V was shortened by 5 bases and J by 1 base, with 9 bases between the two germline ends. CDR3 length: 13 residues. Here immunoSEQ multiplex PCR was the method, and the copy in TCRdb shows in-frame clones only, minus some. The sample holds 67,000 or so clones, roughly 84% seen once. With regard to this clone: Its antigen remains unknown.

This TCR derives from an adult in good health. This material consisted of peripheral blood, taken on day 0 of AZD1222 vaccination. This chain uses TRBV6-6 with TRBJ2-7; tentatively, D is TRBD1 (6 bases). CDR3 DNA sequence: TGTGCCAGCAGTCCTAGGGGGTCCTACGAGCAGTACTTC. It specifies CASSPRGSYEQYF.